This TCR beta chain was identified during a study of control samples from healthy donors and cancer patients (dated by TCRdb to 2019 to 2021). V is cut by 0 bases and J by 1 base, and the space between the germline ends is 4 bases. CDR1 is given as MNHNY and CDR2 as SVGAGI, both from the germline V gene (reference sequence). Taken from cysteine to phenylalanine, the CDR3 has 14 residues. Only CDR3 DNA is held: 42 bases, read in frame from base 1. A remark on this clone: Its antigen is unknown. Within one base of it there is no much larger clone, and no base qualities were kept.

Receptors were amplified or captured by the immunoSEQ multiplex PCR assay. Imported from immuneACCESS, the table was reduced by TCRdb to in-frame sequences with V and J called. These copies leave out some clones; in studies compared against another copy, an unresolved V gene accounts for under half, and the cause of the remainder is not known. The sample table lists 100,000 to 150,000 clones, over 75% of them with a count of one. The ten top clones hold around 2% of the sample. The chain was built from TRBV6-6 and TRBJ1-5; no D segment can be confidently identified. The specimen sequenced was blood. The TCR sequence derives from a man aged 18-30 years in good health. CDR3 sequence: CASSYSPSNQPQHF. The nucleotides read TGTGCCAGCAGTTACTCGCCGAGCAATCAGCCCCAGCATTTT.